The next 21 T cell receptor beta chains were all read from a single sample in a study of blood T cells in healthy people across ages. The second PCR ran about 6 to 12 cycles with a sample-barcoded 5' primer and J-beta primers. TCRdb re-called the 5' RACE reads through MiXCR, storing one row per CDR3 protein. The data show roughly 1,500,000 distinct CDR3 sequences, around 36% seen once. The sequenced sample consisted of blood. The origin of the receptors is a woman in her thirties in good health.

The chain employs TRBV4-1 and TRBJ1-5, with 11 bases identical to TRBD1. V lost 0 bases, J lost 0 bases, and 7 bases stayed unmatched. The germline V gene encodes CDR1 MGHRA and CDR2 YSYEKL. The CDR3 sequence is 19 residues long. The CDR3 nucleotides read TGCGCCAGCAGCCAAGACGGGACAGGGGGGATCTCTAGCAATCAGCCCCAGCATTTT. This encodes CASSQDGTGGISSNQPQHF.

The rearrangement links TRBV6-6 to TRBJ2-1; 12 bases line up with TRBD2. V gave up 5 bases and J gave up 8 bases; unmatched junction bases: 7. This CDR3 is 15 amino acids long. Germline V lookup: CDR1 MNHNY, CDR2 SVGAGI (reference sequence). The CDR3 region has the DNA TGTGCCAGCAGTCCCGGACTAGCGGGACCTGATGAGCAGTTCTTC. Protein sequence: CASSPGLAGPDEQFF.

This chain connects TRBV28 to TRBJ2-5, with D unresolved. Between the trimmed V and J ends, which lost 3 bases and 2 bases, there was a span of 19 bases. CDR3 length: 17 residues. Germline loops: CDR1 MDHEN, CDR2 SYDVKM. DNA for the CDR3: TGTGCCAGCAGTTTCCTACATTTAGGGTTCGGGCAAGAGACCCAGTACTTC. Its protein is CASSFLHLGFGQETQYF. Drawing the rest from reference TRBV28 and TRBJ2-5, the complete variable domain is DVKVTQSSRYLVKRTGEKVFLECVQDMDHENMFWYRQDPGLGLRLIYFSYDVKMKEKGDIPEGYSVSREKKERFSLILESASTNQTSMYLCASSFLHLGFGQETQYFGPGTRLLVL.

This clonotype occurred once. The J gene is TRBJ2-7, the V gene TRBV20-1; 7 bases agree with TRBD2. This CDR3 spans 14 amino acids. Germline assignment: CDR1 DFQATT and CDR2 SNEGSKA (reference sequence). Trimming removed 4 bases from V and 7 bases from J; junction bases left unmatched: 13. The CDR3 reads CSATPTSTAGEQYF. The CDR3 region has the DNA TGCAGTGCTACCCCGACTAGCACGGCGGGAGAGCAGTACTTC.

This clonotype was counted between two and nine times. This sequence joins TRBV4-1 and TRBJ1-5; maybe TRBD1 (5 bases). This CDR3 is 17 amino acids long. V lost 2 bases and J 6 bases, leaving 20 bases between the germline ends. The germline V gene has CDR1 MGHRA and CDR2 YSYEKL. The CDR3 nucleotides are TGCGCCAGCAGCCAACCATTTCAGGGACCTTTGGGTCAGCCCCAGCATTTT. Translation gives CASSQPFQGPLGQPQHF.

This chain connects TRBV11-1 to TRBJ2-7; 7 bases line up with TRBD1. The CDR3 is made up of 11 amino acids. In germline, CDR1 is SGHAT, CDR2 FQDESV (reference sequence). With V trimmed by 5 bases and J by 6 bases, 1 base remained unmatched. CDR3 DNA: TGTGCCAGCAGCAGGGACAGCGAGCAGTACTTC. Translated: CASSRDSEQYF.

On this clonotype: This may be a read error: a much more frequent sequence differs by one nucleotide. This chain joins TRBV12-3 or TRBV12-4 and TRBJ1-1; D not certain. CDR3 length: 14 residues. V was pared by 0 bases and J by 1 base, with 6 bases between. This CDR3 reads CASSLAVPNTEAFF. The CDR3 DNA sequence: TGTGCCAGCAGTTTAGCAGTGCCGAACACTGAAGCTTTCTTT.

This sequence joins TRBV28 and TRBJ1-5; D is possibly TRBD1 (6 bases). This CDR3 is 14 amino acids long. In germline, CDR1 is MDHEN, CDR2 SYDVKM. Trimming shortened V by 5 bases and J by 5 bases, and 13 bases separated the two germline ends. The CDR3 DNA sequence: TGTGCCAGCAGTGCAGCCGGGGGCCATCAGCCCCAGCATTTT. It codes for CASSAAGGHQPQHF.

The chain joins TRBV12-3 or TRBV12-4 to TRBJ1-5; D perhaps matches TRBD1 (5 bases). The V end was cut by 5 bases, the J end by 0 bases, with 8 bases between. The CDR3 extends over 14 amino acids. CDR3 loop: CASSRGRSNQPQHF. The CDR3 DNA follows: TGTGCCAGCAGTCGGGGACGTAGCAATCAGCCCCAGCATTTT.

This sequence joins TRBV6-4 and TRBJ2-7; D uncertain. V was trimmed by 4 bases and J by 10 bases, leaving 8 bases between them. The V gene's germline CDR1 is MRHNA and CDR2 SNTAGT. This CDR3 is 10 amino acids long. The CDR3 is CASSGVFQYF. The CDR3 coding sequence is TGTGCCAGCAGTGGGGTGTTCCAGTACTTC.

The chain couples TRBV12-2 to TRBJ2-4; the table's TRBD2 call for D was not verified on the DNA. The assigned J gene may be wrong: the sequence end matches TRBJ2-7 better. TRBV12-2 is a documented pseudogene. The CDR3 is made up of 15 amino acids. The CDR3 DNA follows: TGTGCAAGTCGCTTAGGACTAGACTATTTTTACGAGCAGTACTTC. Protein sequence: CASRLGLDYFYEQYF.

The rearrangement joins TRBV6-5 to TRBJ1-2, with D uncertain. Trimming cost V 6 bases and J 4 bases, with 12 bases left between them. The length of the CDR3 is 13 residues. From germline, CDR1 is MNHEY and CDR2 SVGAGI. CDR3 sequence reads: CASRAEGTYGYTF. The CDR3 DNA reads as TGTGCCAGCAGAGCGGAAGGAACCTATGGCTACACCTTC.

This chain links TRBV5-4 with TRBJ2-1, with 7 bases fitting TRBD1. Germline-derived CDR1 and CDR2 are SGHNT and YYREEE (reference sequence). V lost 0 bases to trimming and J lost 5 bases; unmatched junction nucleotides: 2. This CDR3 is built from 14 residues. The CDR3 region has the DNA TGTGCCAGCAGCTTGGCGGGACAGAACAATGAGCAGTTCTTC. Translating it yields CASSLAGQNNEQFF.

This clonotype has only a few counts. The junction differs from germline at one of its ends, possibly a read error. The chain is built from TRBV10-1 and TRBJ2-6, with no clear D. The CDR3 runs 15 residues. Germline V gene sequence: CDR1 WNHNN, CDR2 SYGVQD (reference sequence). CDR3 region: CASRYSAPEANVRTF. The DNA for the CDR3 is TGCGCCAGCAGATACAGCGCTCCCGAGGCCAACGTCCGGACTTTC.

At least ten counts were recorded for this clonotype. CDR3 bases: TGCAGTGCCACCGGGACTAGCGGTCAAGAGACCCAGTACTTC. It yields the protein CSATGTSGQETQYF. V usage is TRBV20-1 and J usage is TRBJ2-5; 11 bases line up with TRBD2. CDR3 length equals 14 residues. Germline V lookup: CDR1 DFQATT, CDR2 SNEGSKA (reference sequence). V trimming: 6 bases; J trimming: 2 bases; junction bases outside the gene matches: 5.

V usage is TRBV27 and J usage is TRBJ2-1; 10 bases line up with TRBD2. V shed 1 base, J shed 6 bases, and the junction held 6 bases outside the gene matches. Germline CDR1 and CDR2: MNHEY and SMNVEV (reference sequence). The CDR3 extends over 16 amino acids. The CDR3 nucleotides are TGTGCCAGCAGTTTATGGGCTAGCGGGAGCTCCAATGAGCAGTTCTTC. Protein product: CASSLWASGSSNEQFF.

The CDR3 is CASSPSLLAGGLLSSYEQYF. CDR3 nucleotide sequence: TGTGCCAGCAGCCCCTCCTTACTAGCGGGGGGTCTTCTTAGCTCCTACGAGCAGTACTTC. The chain joins TRBV7-2 to TRBJ2-7; 12 nucleotides match TRBD2. Losses at the gene ends were 5 bases for V and 0 bases for J; bases not matched to a gene: 17. The CDR3 spans 20 residues. Germline CDR1 reads SGHTA; CDR2 reads FQGNSA.

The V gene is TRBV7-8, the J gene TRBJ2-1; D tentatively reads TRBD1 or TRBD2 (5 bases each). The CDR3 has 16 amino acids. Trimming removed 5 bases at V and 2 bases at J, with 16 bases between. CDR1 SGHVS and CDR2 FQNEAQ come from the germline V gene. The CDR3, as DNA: TGTGCCAGCAGCCCCCCCCCCGGGACCACCTACAATGAGCAGTTCTTC. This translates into CASSPPPGTTYNEQFF.

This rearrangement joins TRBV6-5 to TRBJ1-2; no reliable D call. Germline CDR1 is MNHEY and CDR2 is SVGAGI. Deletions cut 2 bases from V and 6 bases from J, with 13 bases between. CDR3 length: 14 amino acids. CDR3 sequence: CASSYGLNVDGYTF. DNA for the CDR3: TGTGCCAGCAGTTACGGATTAAACGTCGATGGCTACACCTTC.

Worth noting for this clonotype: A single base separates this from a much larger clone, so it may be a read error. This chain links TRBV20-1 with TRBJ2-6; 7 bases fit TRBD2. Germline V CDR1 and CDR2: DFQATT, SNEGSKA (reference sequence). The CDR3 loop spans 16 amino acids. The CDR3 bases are TGCAGTGCTAGAGATATGGGGGGGAAAGGGGCCAACGCCCTGACTTTC. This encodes CSARDMGGKGANALTF.

The CDR3 sequence: CASSELDRIRGYTF. CDR3 in DNA: TGTGCCAGCAGTGAGCTGGACAGGATTAGAGGCTACACCTTC. The chain joins TRBV2 to TRBJ1-2, with 7 positions matching TRBD1. The germline V gene encodes CDR1 SNHLY and CDR2 FYNNEI. The length of the CDR3 is 14 residues. After removal of 3 bases from V and 8 bases from J, the junction contained 9 bases not matched to a gene.